What follows is one TCR beta chain and its context. Its antigen is not identified. This entry is derived from a study of read filtering for tumor transcriptome and immune sequencing. Study in general: R-ISS stage counts were fewer than ten for I, about 15 for II, 6 or 7 for III. Regarding the study as a whole: IR-seq and RNA-seq agreed better without single-read clonotypes.

This library used 300 to 500 ng RNA and molecular barcoded adaptors spanning alpha/delta and beta/gamma chains. TCRdb recomputed calls from the reads with MiXCR, one row per CDR3 protein. The table records around 60,000 distinct CDR3 sequences, about a fifth of them present only once. Sequenced input: a population of CD138-negative cells sorted from bone marrow. The clonotype comes from a donor at least 40 years old with multiple myeloma.

This chain's CDR3 is CASSYMGWQYF. For the CDR3, the DNA is TGTGCCAGCAGTTATATGGGTTGGCAGTACTTC. This sequence joins TRBV6-5 and TRBJ2-7; unclear D gene. V gave up 3 bases and J gave up 9 bases, with 9 bases separating them. The CDR3 loop spans 11 amino acids. Germline values: CDR1 MNHEY, CDR2 SVGAGI.